The 30 T cell receptor beta chains in this list originate from one sample, sequenced in a study of blood T cell repertoires in COVID-19. This table comes from immunoSEQ multiplex PCR, and its TCRdb copy is limited to in-frame clones, with some not included. This table holds around 60,000 clones, over 75% found once. Sequencing input: peripheral blood. Receptor source: a man in his fifties with active COVID-19.

The chain combines TRBV25-1 with TRBJ1-4, with a possible D match to TRBD1 (5 bases). There are 15 residues in the CDR3. Looked up from germline, CDR1 is MGHDK and CDR2 is SYGVNS. The V end was cut by 4 bases, the J end by 7 bases, with 16 bases between. The chain's CDR3 is CASSARHGGGEKLFF. DNA of the CDR3: TGTGCCAGCAGTGCCCGGCACGGGGGGGGTGAAAAACTGTTTTTT.

This clone was recorded a few times. V and J are TRBV11-2 and TRBJ1-2, with 9 bases lining up with TRBD1. The CDR3 length is 14 residues. With 5 bases clipped from V and 4 bases from J, the junction kept 5 bases outside the gene matches. Germline CDR1 and CDR2: SGHAT and FQNNGV. CDR3 DNA: TGTGCCAGCAGCCCCCGGACAGGGGTCTATGGCTACACCTTC. Translated: CASSPRTGVYGYTF.

This chain connects TRBV6-5 to TRBJ2-3, with TRBD2 identical over 9 bases. The CDR3 contains 14 residues. V dropped 11 bases and J dropped 7; count of bases not matched to a gene: 13. Germline lookup yields CDR1 MNHEY and CDR2 SVGAGI. Written as DNA, the CDR3 is TGTGCCGCCAAAACCGGGACTAGCACTTATACGCAGTATTTT. Translating gives CAAKTGTSTYTQYF.

V usage is TRBV18 and J usage is TRBJ1-1; the D gene is possibly TRBD1 (5 bases). CDR1 is KGHSH and CDR2 is LQKENI in the germline V gene. This CDR3 region has 14 residues. Trimming pared 2 bases from V and 4 bases from J, leaving 11 bases between. In nucleotides, the CDR3 is TGTGCCAGCTCACCATTCAGGGAAGGCACTGAAGCTTTCTTT. Its translation is CASSPFREGTEAFF. Using reference TRBV18 and TRBJ1-1 for the parts outside the CDR3, the full variable domain is NAGVMQNPRHLVRRRGQEARLRCSPMKGHSHVYWYRQLPEEGLKFMVYLQKENIIDESGMPKERFSAEFPKEGPSILRIQQVVRGDSAAYFCASSPFREGTEAFFGQGTRLTVV.

This chain links TRBV12-3 or TRBV12-4 with TRBJ1-6; no firm D call. The CDR3 is made up of 13 amino acids. V gave up 5 bases and J gave up 11 bases, with 13 bases separating them. DNA for the CDR3: TGTGCCAGCAGTAGGACCCTCGGGACACCCCTCCACTTT. Amino acid sequence: CASSRTLGTPLHF.

This clone was seen only once. As DNA, the CDR3 is TGTGCCAGCAGTTTATCGGGCAAAAACCAAGAGACCCAGTACTTC. Amino acid sequence: CASSLSGKNQETQYF. This chain links TRBV27 with TRBJ2-5, with D uncertain. CDR1 and CDR2 from the germline V gene are MNHEY and SMNVEV (reference sequence). Trimming cost V 0 bases and J 0 bases, with 8 bases left between them. This CDR3 contains 15 residues.

The chain joins TRBV19 to TRBJ2-7; TRBD2 aligns across 8 bases. The CDR3 covers 15 residues. CDR1 and CDR2 from the germline V gene are LNHDA and SQIVND (reference sequence). V shed 5 bases and J 2 bases; nucleotides not matched to a gene: 8. CDR3 residues: CASSPGSGAPYEQYF. The CDR3 DNA sequence: TGTGCCAGTAGTCCCGGTAGCGGGGCTCCCTACGAGCAGTACTTC.

The rearrangement links TRBV18 to TRBJ2-7, with D maybe TRBD2 (5 bases). Trimming pared 6 bases from V and 0 bases from J, leaving 18 bases between. From germline, CDR1 is KGHSH and CDR2 LQKENI. This CDR3 has 16 residues. The CDR3 reads CASSGRLAESSYEQYF. As DNA, the CDR3 is TGTGCCAGCTCCGGCCGGCTAGCCGAAAGCTCCTACGAGCAGTACTTC.

This chain links TRBV27 with TRBJ2-2, with 8 bases that match TRBD2. After removal of 2 bases from V and 1 base from J, the junction contained 3 bases not matched to a gene. This CDR3 has 16 amino acids. Germline V CDR1 and CDR2: MNHEY, SMNVEV (reference sequence). The CDR3 spells CASSLIAGRNTGELFF. CDR3 bases: TGTGCCAGCAGTTTAATAGCGGGGAGGAACACCGGGGAGCTGTTTTTT.

This clone was counted once. The chain links TRBV12-3 or TRBV12-4 to TRBJ1-6; TRBD1 might be the D (6 bases). Trimming removed 6 bases from V and 4 bases from J, with 7 bases in between. CDR3 length equals 13 residues. The CDR3 DNA sequence: TGTGCCAGCAGCGGACAGTATAATTCACCCCTCCACTTT. It is translated as CASSGQYNSPLHF.

This chain uses TRBV23-1 with TRBJ2-7; TRBD1 matches 11 bases. Being an ORF, TRBV23-1 has a function that is uncertain. Trimming at V came to 6 bases and at J to 5 bases, leaving 3 bases not matched to a gene. The CDR3 runs 13 residues. The CDR3 region is CASRTGQGDEQYF. CDR3 nucleotide sequence: TGCGCCAGCAGGACGGGACAGGGGGACGAGCAGTACTTC.

V usage is TRBV7-2 and J usage is TRBJ2-1, with 9 bases identical to TRBD2. The CDR3 covers 14 residues. CDR1 and CDR2 (germline): SGHTA, FQGNSA. With V trimmed by 2 bases and J by 15 bases, 11 bases remained unmatched. The CDR3 nucleotides are TGTGCCAGCAGCTTATATGAGGGCGGGGGGGAACGGTTCTTC. Its translation: CASSLYEGGGERFF. The full variable domain, its missing parts supplied by reference TRBV7-2 and TRBJ2-1, is GAGVSQSPSNKVTEKGKDVELRCDPISGHTALYWYRQSLGQGLEFLIYFQGNSAPDKSGLPSDRFSAERTGGSVSTLTIQRTQQEDSAVYLCASSLYEGGGERFFGPGTRLTVL.

This clone was detected a few times. The chain is built from TRBV9 and TRBJ2-7; no definite D call. V lost 4 bases and J 3 bases, leaving 14 bases between the germline ends. CDR3 length equals 14 residues. The germline CDR1 and CDR2 sequences are SGDLS and YYNGEE. The DNA of the CDR3 is TGTGCCAGCAGCCCCGTGGGCAGATACTACGAGCAGTACTTC. This encodes CASSPVGRYYEQYF.

The CDR3 nucleotides read TGCGCCAGCAGCCAGGAGGAGGGGGCCGAGGCGACCCAGTACTTC. This encodes CASSQEEGAEATQYF. The chain uses TRBV4-1 and TRBJ2-5; D perhaps matches TRBD1 (7 bases). The length of the CDR3 is 15 residues. The germline V gene has CDR1 MGHRA and CDR2 YSYEKL. V gave up 3 bases and J gave up 7 bases, with 18 bases separating them.

This rearrangement joins TRBV10-3 to TRBJ2-5; 13 bases agree with TRBD2. V lost 2 bases, J lost 1 base, and 1 base stayed unmatched. This CDR3 contains 16 residues. In germline, CDR1 is ENHRY, CDR2 SYGVKD. CDR3 DNA sequence: TGTGCCATCAGTGAGAGACTAGCGGGGGGCCAAGAGACCCAGTACTTC. Encoded protein: CAISERLAGGQETQYF.

The CDR3, as DNA: TGTGCCAGTAGTATCGCTACCAACAGGTTGTCTGGAAACACCATATATTTT. This translates into CASSIATNRLSGNTIYF. This chain links TRBV19 with TRBJ1-3, with D possibly matching TRBD1 (5 bases). The germline gives CDR1 LNHDA, CDR2 SQIVND (reference sequence). The CDR3 runs to 17 residues. V was pared by 3 bases and J by 1 base, with 16 bases between. The full variable domain, in which reference TRBV19 and TRBJ1-3 provide the parts outside the CDR3, is DGGITQSPKYLFRKEGQNVTLSCEQNLNHDAMYWYRQDPGQGLRLIYYSQIVNDFQKGDIAEGYSVSREKKESFPLTVTSAQKNPTAFYLCASSIATNRLSGNTIYFGEGSWLTVV.

This clone was seen a few times. V usage is TRBV30 and J usage is TRBJ1-6, with a tentative D call TRBD1 (6 bases). The CDR3 is 13 residues long. V was pared by 8 bases and J by 3 bases, with 11 bases between. Germline lookup yields CDR1 GTSNPN and CDR2 SVGIG (reference sequence). CDR3 protein: CAGIRGYNSPLHF. The CDR3, as DNA: TGTGCCGGAATCAGGGGCTATAATTCACCCCTCCACTTT.

For this clone: The junction does not match germline at one end; this may be a read error. The chain is built from TRBV5-3 and TRBJ1-4, with D unclear. TRBV5-3 is given ORF status, its function remaining uncertain. This CDR3 has 9 residues. The CDR3 loop is CARSRAGYF. The CDR3, as DNA: TGTGCCAGAAGTCGTGCCGGGTATTTT.

The rearrangement links TRBV2 to TRBJ1-5; no firm D call. The CDR3 sequence is 14 residues long. Germline CDR1 and CDR2: SNHLY and FYNNEI. V was shortened by 4 bases and J by 2 bases, with 9 bases between the two germline ends. The CDR3 reads CASSGEGRNQPQHF. In DNA form, the CDR3 reads TGTGCCAGCAGTGGGGAGGGCCGCAATCAGCCCCAGCATTTT.

The chain combines TRBV3-1 (or the pseudogene TRBV3-2) with TRBJ1-2; TRBD1 might be the D (5 bases). The CDR3 is 13 residues long. Germline assignment: CDR1 LGHDT and CDR2 YNNKEL (reference sequence). Trimming left V 8 bases short and J 5 bases short, with 15 bases between. The CDR3 nucleotides are TGTGCCAGCGGAAAGCAGGGCCGTTATGGCTACACCTTC. Translating gives CASGKQGRYGYTF.

This clone was observed once. The chain joins TRBV27 to TRBJ2-5; D perhaps matches TRBD2 (5 bases). Germline V gene lookup returns CDR1 MNHEY and CDR2 SMNVEV (reference sequence). The CDR3 totals 13 residues. The ends were cut back, 5 bases at V and 7 bases at J, with 14 bases in the middle. The CDR3 spells CASSPTVRGTQYF. The CDR3 nucleotides are TGTGCCAGCAGTCCCACGGTACGGGGGACCCAGTACTTC.

V usage is TRBV24-1 and J usage is TRBJ1-2, with D hard to call. V was clipped by 3 bases and J by 8 bases, with 12 bases between them. Germline V gives CDR1 KGHDR, CDR2 SFDVKD. This CDR3 spans 13 amino acids. The CDR3 loop reads CATSDPGTGGYTF. The CDR3 nucleotides are TGTGCCACCAGTGATCCGGGAACGGGCGGCTACACCTTC.

V usage is TRBV9 and J usage is TRBJ1-4; 7 bases are shared with TRBD1. V gave up 2 bases and J gave up 5 bases; unmatched junction bases: 6. Germline V gene sequence: CDR1 SGDLS, CDR2 YYNGEE. The CDR3 spans 15 residues. This chain's CDR3 is CASSVQGGSNEKLFF. The CDR3 nucleotides read TGTGCCAGCAGCGTCCAGGGGGGTTCGAATGAAAAACTGTTTTTT.

In DNA form, the CDR3 reads TGTGCCAGCACAAAGGACTCACGAACCTACGAGCAGTACTTC. Encoded protein: CASTKDSRTYEQYF. This chain joins TRBV2 and TRBJ2-7, with D perhaps matching TRBD2 (5 bases). V was pared by 7 bases and J by 2 bases, with 15 bases between. The CDR3 contains 14 residues. Per the germline V gene, CDR1 is SNHLY and CDR2 is FYNNEI.

The chain has TRBV5-1 and TRBJ2-3; 8 bases are a match to TRBD2. Germline CDR1 SGHRS, CDR2 YFSETQ. CDR3 length: 15 amino acids. J lost 3 bases, V lost 1 base, and 4 bases had no gene match. The CDR3 bases are TGCGCCAGCAGCTTGATGCTAGCGGGTACAGATACGCAGTATTTT. This sequence encodes CASSLMLAGTDTQYF.

This chain joins TRBV5-1 and TRBJ2-3; 8 positions match TRBD2. The germline V gene has CDR1 SGHRS and CDR2 YFSETQ. Trimming at V came to 4 bases and at J to 5 bases, leaving 21 bases not matched to a gene. The length of the CDR3 is 19 residues. The CDR3, as DNA: TGCGCCAGCAGCCTATTCGGGACTCGGGGGGGGGCCGGGGGAGATACGCAGTATTTT. Its translation is CASSLFGTRGGAGGDTQYF.

This clone was counted a single time. The chain recombines TRBV9 with TRBJ1-6; D is uncertain. The CDR3 runs 15 residues. Looked up from germline, CDR1 is SGDLS and CDR2 is YYNGEE. V shed 0 bases and J shed 10 bases, with 14 bases lying between them. CDR3 nucleotide sequence: TGTGCCAGCAGCGTAGGTCCAGTTACCGAATCACCCCTCCACTTT. Translating gives CASSVGPVTESPLHF.

The rearrangement links TRBV9 to TRBJ2-1; 8 bases line up with TRBD2. The CDR3 covers 15 residues. From germline, CDR1 is SGDLS and CDR2 YYNGEE. Losses at the gene ends were 4 bases for V and 2 bases for J; bases not matched to a gene: 5. The CDR3 is CASSLGGATYNEQFF. DNA of the CDR3: TGTGCCAGCAGCCTCGGGGGGGCAACCTACAATGAGCAGTTCTTC.

This clone was counted once. V gene TRBV11-2 combines with J gene TRBJ1-1; no clear D. V gave up 6 bases and J gave up 6 bases, with 20 bases separating them. The CDR3 consists of 15 residues. Germline V gene sequence: CDR1 SGHAT, CDR2 FQNNGV. The chain's CDR3 is CASRPGKGRSSEAFF. CDR3 sequence (DNA): TGTGCCAGCAGACCGGGGAAAGGACGCAGCTCTGAAGCTTTCTTT.

As regards this clone: Relative to the germline gene, one junction end is altered; a read error may explain this. The CDR3 nucleotides read TGCGCCAGCAGCCAAGAACGTGGGGGGGCCATGTCAGTCTTC. Encoded protein: CASSQERGGAMSVF. The V and J genes are TRBV4-1 and TRBJ2-1; D is perhaps TRBD2 (7 bases). The germline V gene encodes CDR1 MGHRA and CDR2 YSYEKL. The CDR3 length is 14 residues.